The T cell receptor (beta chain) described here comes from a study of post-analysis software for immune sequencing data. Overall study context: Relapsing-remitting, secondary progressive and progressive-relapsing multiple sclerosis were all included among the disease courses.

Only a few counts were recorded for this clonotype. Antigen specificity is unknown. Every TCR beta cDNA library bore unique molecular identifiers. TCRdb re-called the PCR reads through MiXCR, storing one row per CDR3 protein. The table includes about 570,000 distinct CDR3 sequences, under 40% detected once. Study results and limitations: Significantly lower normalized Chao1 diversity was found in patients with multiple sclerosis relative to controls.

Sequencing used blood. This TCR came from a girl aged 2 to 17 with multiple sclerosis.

The CDR3 bases are TGCGCCAGCAGCTTGGCCCGACGGAATAGGTACCAAGAGACCCAGTACTTC. This encodes CASSLARRNRYQETQYF. V usage is TRBV5-1 and J usage is TRBJ2-5; D remains ambiguous. Germline CDR1 SGHRS, CDR2 YFSETQ. The V end was cut by 0 bases, the J end by 0 bases, with 15 bases between. This CDR3 contains 17 residues.